The clone carrying this T cell receptor (beta chain) was detected ten times or more. Its matching antigen is unknown. These data belong to a study of molecular identifiers for immune sequencing clone quantification. Overall study results and limits: A shared barcode on identical TCR molecules could lead to underestimated sizes for highly expanded clones. Whereas clones above 20 RNA copies held under 1% of naive-cell molecules, they held over 98% of effector molecules.

As previously described, bulk TCR libraries were made using listed TCR primers. One entry per CDR3 protein results from TCRdb running MiXCR on the PCR reads. The sample records approximately 500,000 distinct CDR3 sequences, under 30% being singletons. Trimming took 2 bases from V and 2 from J; bases not matched to a gene: 3. The CDR3 has 16 residues. Material: naive CD8+ T cells from blood, with Jurkat cell RNA spiked in. Subset: FACS-sorted CD8+CD4-CCR7+CD45RA+ naive T cells. This receptor was identified in a human donor in good health. Some libraries in this study had Jurkat cell RNA spiked in. J is TRBJ2-3 and V is TRBV23-1, with 11 positions matching TRBD2. TRBV23-1 is an ORF, with its function uncertain. CDR3 sequence: CASSQPLAGATDTQYF. CDR3 DNA: TGCGCCAGCAGTCAACCACTAGCGGGGGCCACAGATACGCAGTATTTT.